The 18 T cell receptor beta chains reported below all come from one sample, sequenced in a study of cytomegalovirus exposure and HLA in healthy donors. PCR used 60 Vbeta primers and 13 Jbeta primers. Clones were read by immunoSEQ multiplex PCR, and TCRdb kept only the in-frame ones, dropping some. The sample lists about 160,000 clones; roughly four fifths were seen once. The specimen sequenced was PBMCs. The source of these receptors is a man aged 50 or older in good health and CMV-seropositive.

The V call is TRBV6-5, the J call TRBJ1-3; TRBD1 aligns across 9 bases. This CDR3 comprises 13 residues. With 6 bases clipped from V and 15 bases from J, the junction kept 12 bases outside the gene matches. Germline V CDR1 and CDR2: MNHEY, SVGAGI. The CDR3 protein is CASRTGTGQKEYF. The CDR3 DNA sequence: TGTGCCAGCAGGACCGGGACAGGGCAGAAAGAATATTTT.

CDR3 protein: CASSQGMYWKGTNEQYF. The CDR3 DNA sequence: TGCGCCAGCAGCCAAGGGATGTATTGGAAAGGGACTAACGAGCAGTACTTC. The gene calls are TRBV4-3 and TRBJ2-7; 7 positions agree with TRBD2. The length of the CDR3 is 17 residues. Germline V gene sequence: CDR1 LGHNA, CDR2 YSLEER. V shed 1 base, J shed 5 bases, and the junction held 14 bases outside the gene matches.

J is TRBJ2-3 and V is TRBV4-3, with TRBD2 matching over 10 bases. The trim removed 0 bases at V and 5 bases at J, leaving 8 bases unmatched. Per germline, CDR1 LGHNA and CDR2 YSLEER. The CDR3 sequence is 17 residues long. CDR3 DNA sequence: TGCGCCAGCAGCCAAGATGCCAGCGGGGGGGCGCGAGATACGCAGTATTTT. Its protein is CASSQDASGGARDTQYF.

V usage is TRBV5-1 and J usage is TRBJ2-7; D might be TRBD1 (6 bases). The V and J ends lost 3 bases and 6 bases respectively, with 16 bases between them. The CDR3 has 14 residues. Germline assignment: CDR1 SGHRS and CDR2 YFSETQ. The CDR3: CASSSGTSYSEQYF. CDR3 DNA sequence: TGCGCCAGCAGCTCCGGGACATCCTACTCCGAGCAGTACTTC.

This chain links TRBV18 with TRBJ2-1; TRBD2 matches 9 bases. V shed 1 base, J shed 8 bases, and the junction held 3 bases outside the gene matches. From germline, CDR1 is KGHSH and CDR2 LQKENI. CDR3 length: 14 residues. CDR3 coding DNA: TGTGCCAGCTCACCACAGCGGGAGGTTCATGAGCAGTTCTTC. Protein sequence: CASSPQREVHEQFF.

This clone was found once. The rearrangement joins TRBV21-1 to TRBJ2-7; TRBD1, the table's D call, was not compared with the DNA. TRBV21-1 is listed as a pseudogene. The CDR3 is 15 amino acids. Here the CDR3 reads CASSFHGTGAYEQYF. The CDR3 DNA reads as TGTGCCAGCAGCTTTCACGGGACAGGGGCCTACGAGCAGTACTTC.

This clone came up a few times. The V call is TRBV5-4, the J call TRBJ2-2; 8 bases map to TRBD1. CDR3 length: 14 residues. The germline gives CDR1 SGHNT, CDR2 YYREEE (reference sequence). V lost 4 bases to trimming and J lost 7 bases; unmatched junction nucleotides: 6. The CDR3 sequence is CASSPRTGSGELFF. The CDR3 DNA is TGTGCCAGCAGCCCTAGGACAGGGAGCGGGGAGCTGTTTTTT.

This rearrangement joins TRBV9 to TRBJ1-1, with 10 nucleotides matching TRBD1. The junction had 8 bases not matched to a gene; V was cut back by 4 bases and J by 5 bases. Germline CDR1 and CDR2: SGDLS and YYNGEE. The length of the CDR3 is 15 residues. The CDR3 loop reads CASSSRQGAGTEAFF. The DNA of the CDR3 is TGTGCCAGCAGCAGTAGACAGGGGGCTGGTACTGAAGCTTTCTTT.

V is TRBV23-1 and J is TRBJ2-5; D remains ambiguous. TRBV23-1 is noted as an ORF with a role that remains uncertain. Trimming stripped 0 bases from V and 5 bases from J, with 16 bases between. The CDR3 has 16 residues. CDR3 DNA: TGCGCCAGCAGTCAATCTACGCCTGTACTTGAGGAGACCCAGTACTTC. Residues: CASSQSTPVLEETQYF.

This clone was counted only a few times. The chain carries TRBV30 and TRBJ1-3; unclear D gene. The V end lost 0 bases, the J end lost 8 bases, and 8 bases lay between the germline ends. CDR1 and CDR2 from the germline V gene are GTSNPN and SVGIG (reference sequence). CDR3 length equals 12 residues. The CDR3 DNA sequence: TGTGCCTGGAGTGTAGAACAATACACCATATATTTT. Translation: CAWSVEQYTIYF.

The rearrangement joins TRBV5-6 to TRBJ2-3; D call uncertain. The germline gives CDR1 SGHDT, CDR2 YYEEEE. Deletions cut 0 bases from V and 2 bases from J, with 13 bases between. The CDR3 consists of 16 residues. The CDR3 nucleotides are TGTGCCAGCAGCTTGGAGTCTTCAGGATTCACAGATACGCAGTATTTT. It translates to CASSLESSGFTDTQYF.

This chain uses TRBV7-3 with TRBJ2-5; 9 bases line up with TRBD1. This CDR3 comprises 13 residues. Germline assignment: CDR1 SGHTA and CDR2 FQGTGA. The junction had 3 bases not matched to a gene; V was cut back by 4 bases and J by 6 bases. The CDR3 coding sequence is TGTGCCAGCAGCTCCGGGACAGGGAAGACCCAGTACTTC. Protein: CASSSGTGKTQYF.

As concerns this clone: Sequence at one end of the junction differs from germline and may be a read error. The chain is built from TRBV7-6 and TRBJ2-6; TRBD1 might be the D (5 bases). Germline V gene sequence: CDR1 SGHVS, CDR2 FNYEAQ. This CDR3 has 17 amino acids. The CDR3 spells CASSLGPFRSGANGLTF. CDR3 sequence (DNA): TGTGCCAGCAGCTTAGGTCCATTTCGCTCTGGGGCCAACGGCCTGACTTTC.

The count of this clone is one. The chain joins TRBV5-4 to TRBJ1-1, with 12 bases lining up with TRBD1. The J segment lost 4 bases and the V segment lost 4 bases, leaving 8 bases of the junction unmatched. The CDR3 loop spans 16 amino acids. Per germline, CDR1 SGHNT and CDR2 YYREEE (reference sequence). CDR3 coding DNA: TGTGCCAGCAGCGGGACAGGGGGCGGGATAACCACTGAAGCTTTCTTT. This codes for CASSGTGGGITTEAFF.

This clone has only a few counts. The chain links TRBV30 to TRBJ2-3, with D possibly TRBD1 on 6 matching bases. This CDR3 spans 13 amino acids. Germline-derived CDR1 and CDR2 are GTSNPN and SVGIG (reference sequence). Written as DNA, the CDR3 is TGTGCACGGACAGTCTCTGGCACAGATACGCAGTATTTT. Encoded protein: CARTVSGTDTQYF.

This clone has just a few counts. The chain is built from TRBV7-9 and TRBJ2-7; D perhaps matches TRBD1 (5 bases). Deletions cut 2 bases from V and 7 bases from J, with 15 bases between. The germline CDR1 and CDR2 sequences are SEHNR and FQNEAQ (reference sequence). The CDR3 spans 14 residues. The CDR3 sequence is CASSLSGMGREQYF. The CDR3 DNA follows: TGTGCCAGCAGCTTATCAGGGATGGGAAGGGAGCAGTACTTC.

V gene TRBV29-1 combines with J gene TRBJ2-7, with D possibly TRBD2 on 8 matching bases. The germline V and J ends were trimmed by 0 bases and 2 bases, with 17 bases remaining between them. Germline V lookup: CDR1 SQVTM, CDR2 ANQGSEA. The CDR3 has 16 residues. This CDR3 reads CSVEDRGGQWPYEQYF. The CDR3 region has the DNA TGCAGCGTTGAAGATCGGGGGGGACAGTGGCCCTACGAGCAGTACTTC.

This clone was counted once. V usage is TRBV9 and J usage is TRBJ2-7; 7 nucleotides line up with TRBD1. The CDR3 totals 15 residues. With 5 bases clipped from V and 0 bases from J, the junction kept 8 bases outside the gene matches. Germline V gene data show CDR1 as SGDLS and CDR2 as YYNGEE. The CDR3 nucleotides are TGTGCCAGCAGTCGGGGACAGATCGCCTCCTACGAGCAGTACTTC. Residues: CASSRGQIASYEQYF.